What follows are 29 T cell receptor beta chains derived from one specimen sequenced in a study of cytomegalovirus exposure and HLA in healthy donors. Primers: 60 Vbeta forward and 13 Jbeta reverse. Some clones are missing from TCRdb's copy, which holds only in-frame ones; the method was immunoSEQ multiplex PCR. The data contain just over 150,000 clones, around 84% of them seen just once; the ten biggest clones take up about 6%. The specimen sequenced was PBMCs. The receptors originated from a man between 50 and 59 years old in good health and CMV-seropositive.

The V and J genes are TRBV14 and TRBJ2-7; TRBD1 might be the D (6 bases). There are 14 residues in the CDR3. Germline V lookup: CDR1 SGHDN, CDR2 FVKESK. Trimming left V 4 bases short and J 6 bases short, with 16 bases between. CDR3 protein: CASSPLGLGGEQYV. CDR3 DNA: TGTGCCAGCAGCCCTCTTGGGCTAGGGGGCGAGCAGTACGTC.

This clone was picked up one time. The rearrangement links TRBV4-2 to TRBJ1-1; no reliable D call. V was pared by 4 bases and J by 1 base, with 7 bases between. Germline CDR1 LGHNA, CDR2 YNFKEQ. This CDR3 region has 13 residues. CDR3 protein: CASSPRQNTEAFF. The CDR3 nucleotides read TGTGCCAGCAGCCCCCGACAGAACACTGAAGCTTTCTTT.

This chain uses TRBV12-2 with TRBJ2-1; the table's D call TRBD2 went unverified against the DNA. TRBV12-2 has pseudogene status. CDR3 length: 18 amino acids. The CDR3 protein is CASRRKGGASSSYNEQFF. In DNA, the CDR3 is TGTGCAAGTCGACGTAAAGGCGGAGCTTCTAGCTCCTACAATGAGCAGTTCTTC.

The chain joins TRBV6-1 to TRBJ2-3; D is unresolved. The V and J ends lost 8 bases and 1 base respectively, with 4 bases between them. CDR1 and CDR2 from the germline V gene are MNHNS and SASEGT. This CDR3 is 11 amino acids long. CDR3 coding DNA: TGTGCCAGCGGCCGCACAGATACGCAGTATTTT. Translated, it gives CASGRTDTQYF.

The chain's CDR3 is CASSLDSAGGTGELFF. In DNA form, the CDR3 reads TGTGCCAGCAGCTTAGATAGCGCGGGGGGCACCGGGGAGCTGTTTTTT. The V call is TRBV7-7, the J call TRBJ2-2; the match to TRBD2 covers 8 bases. Germline V gene sequence: CDR1 SSHAT, CDR2 FNYEAQ (reference sequence). V dropped 1 base and J dropped 4; count of bases not matched to a gene: 5. CDR3 length equals 16 residues.

This chain connects TRBV9 to TRBJ1-5; a possible D gene is TRBD1 (6 bases). Germline V CDR1 and CDR2: SGDLS, YYNGEE. The CDR3 loop spans 13 amino acids. V shed 4 bases and J shed 5 bases, with 10 bases lying between them. In nucleotides, the CDR3 is TGTGCCAGCAGCTTGGGGGCGTATCAGCCCCAGCATTTT. It translates to CASSLGAYQPQHF.

Comment on this clone: An end of the junction differs from the germline gene, which may be a read error. The chain combines TRBV7-7 with TRBJ1-1; 8 nucleotides agree with TRBD1. This CDR3 has 15 residues. The germline V gene encodes CDR1 SSHAT and CDR2 FNYEAQ (reference sequence). CDR3 amino acids: CASSLAPGQDTEAFF. CDR3 bases: TGTGCTAGCAGCTTAGCGCCGGGACAGGACACTGAAGCTTTCTTT.

The V gene is TRBV6-6, the J gene TRBJ1-2, with D maybe TRBD1 (5 bases). V was trimmed by 6 bases and J by 4 bases, leaving 12 bases between them. CDR3 length: 13 residues. CDR1 is MNHNY, CDR2 SVGAGI, per germline (reference sequence). CDR3 DNA: TGTGCCAGCAGCTCGACAGTCGGCTATGGCTACACCTTC. This codes for CASSSTVGYGYTF.

CDR3 residues: CASSPGQQETQYF. CDR3 DNA: TGTGCCAGCAGCCCGGGACAGCAAGAGACCCAGTACTTC. This chain uses TRBV5-4 with TRBJ2-5; 7 positions match TRBD1. This CDR3 contains 13 residues. The ends lost 4 bases at V and 2 bases at J; junction bases unmatched: 2. Germline assignment: CDR1 SGHNT and CDR2 YYREEE (reference sequence).

V is TRBV15 and J is TRBJ1-5; TRBD1 agrees at 7 bases. The CDR3 covers 17 residues. Germline V gives CDR1 LNHNV, CDR2 YYDKDF (reference sequence). With 0 bases clipped from V and 4 bases from J, the junction kept 9 bases outside the gene matches. The CDR3 sequence: CATSREAQTGRNQPQHF. The CDR3 coding sequence is TGTGCCACCAGCAGAGAGGCCCAGACAGGGAGGAATCAGCCCCAGCATTTT.

This chain connects TRBV9 to TRBJ1-1; D call uncertain. The germline V gene has CDR1 SGDLS and CDR2 YYNGEE. V shed 4 bases and J shed 5 bases, with 21 bases lying between them. The CDR3 loop spans 16 amino acids. CDR3 protein: CASSSVIEGIGTEAFF. CDR3 bases: TGTGCCAGCAGCTCCGTAATTGAGGGAATCGGAACTGAAGCTTTCTTT.

J is TRBJ2-7 and V is TRBV19; D may be TRBD1 (5 bases). This CDR3 spans 15 amino acids. V dropped 6 bases and J dropped 2 bases, with 17 bases sitting between them. The germline V gene encodes CDR1 LNHDA and CDR2 SQIVND (reference sequence). This CDR3 reads CASSAGAGKAYEQYF. The CDR3 DNA reads as TGTGCCAGTAGCGCTGGGGCAGGGAAGGCCTACGAGCAGTACTTC.

This chain uses TRBV28 with TRBJ2-2; a weak D match, TRBD2 (7 bases). CDR1 and CDR2 from the germline V gene are MDHEN and SYDVKM. The ends were cut back, 6 bases at V and 2 bases at J, with 10 bases in the middle. The CDR3 is made up of 14 amino acids. CDR3 in DNA: TGTGCCAGCAGGGGGGGGCTTAACACCGGGGAGCTGTTTTTT. Protein product: CASRGGLNTGELFF. The full variable domain, completed using reference TRBV28 and TRBJ2-2, is DVKVTQSSRYLVKRTGEKVFLECVQDMDHENMFWYRQDPGLGLRLIYFSYDVKMKEKGDIPEGYSVSREKKERFSLILESASTNQTSMYLCASRGGLNTGELFFGEGSRLTVL.

CDR3 sequence: CASSQVGTLEKLFF. The CDR3 region has the DNA TGTGCCAGCAGCCAAGTTGGGACACTTGAAAAACTGTTTTTT. The J gene is TRBJ1-4, the V gene TRBV14; weak D call: TRBD1 (6 bases). V lost 1 base and J lost 7, with 10 bases in between. This CDR3 is 14 amino acids long. Germline CDR1 SGHDN, CDR2 FVKESK.

The chain couples TRBV10-1 to TRBJ1-1; no definite D call. The CDR3 extends over 13 amino acids. V was trimmed by 7 bases and J by 0 bases, leaving 9 bases between them. Germline V gives CDR1 WNHNN, CDR2 SYGVQD (reference sequence). DNA for the CDR3: TGCGCCAGCACGTCAGGATTGAACACTGAAGCTTTCTTT. It translates to CASTSGLNTEAFF.

The J gene is TRBJ1-4, the V gene TRBV6-5, with D possibly matching TRBD1 (5 bases). CDR1 and CDR2 from the germline V gene are MNHEY and SVGAGI. The germline V and J ends were trimmed by 3 bases and 8 bases, with 16 bases remaining between them. CDR3 size: 15 residues. As DNA, the CDR3 is TGTGCCAGCAGTTATTTGGGGGGAGTTGAGGAAAAACTGTTTTTT. Its protein product is CASSYLGGVEEKLFF.

CDR3 protein: CASSVGGVRGSETQYF. The CDR3 nucleotides read TGTGCCAGCAGCGTAGGGGGAGTACGGGGGAGTGAGACCCAGTACTTC. This rearrangement joins TRBV9 to TRBJ2-5, with D possibly matching TRBD2 (6 bases). V was cut by 0 bases and J by 5 bases, with 17 bases left in between. Germline-derived CDR1 and CDR2 are SGDLS and YYNGEE. CDR3 length: 16 amino acids.

CDR3 sequence (DNA): TGTGCCAGCAGGACAGGGACCCATGGCTACACCTTC. Protein product: CASRTGTHGYTF. This sequence joins TRBV25-1 and TRBJ1-2, with 7 nucleotides matching TRBD1. After removal of 6 bases from V and 6 bases from J, the junction contained 4 bases not matched to a gene. Germline assignment: CDR1 MGHDK and CDR2 SYGVNS. The CDR3 length is 12 residues.

The count of this clone is one. The chain carries TRBV19 and TRBJ1-1; D call uncertain. Looked up from germline, CDR1 is LNHDA and CDR2 is SQIVND (reference sequence). V was shortened by 4 bases and J by 0 bases, with 12 bases between the two germline ends. The CDR3 has 15 residues. The CDR3 nucleotides are TGTGCCAGTAGTACAGCGCCGGGAATGAACACTGAAGCTTTCTTT. It encodes CASSTAPGMNTEAFF.

The chain employs TRBV5-6 and TRBJ1-1; 8 nucleotides align to TRBD1. Germline V gives CDR1 SGHDT, CDR2 YYEEEE. V lost 6 bases and J lost 1; bases outside the gene matches: 8. This CDR3 is 15 amino acids long. The CDR3 sequence is CASTPPGTGNTEAFF. The CDR3 DNA reads as TGTGCCAGCACCCCCCCTGGGACAGGGAACACTGAAGCTTTCTTT.

V usage is TRBV5-1 and J usage is TRBJ2-2; 7 bases fit TRBD2. The CDR3 loop spans 17 amino acids. V lost 0 bases, J lost 1 base, and 6 bases stayed unmatched. Germline CDR1 and CDR2: SGHRS and YFSETQ. The CDR3 bases are TGCGCCAGCAGCTTGGAGGCCGCGGGGGTGAACACCGGGGAGCTGTTTTTT. This sequence encodes CASSLEAAGVNTGELFF.

The chain joins TRBV7-8 to TRBJ2-1, with TRBD2 as a possible D gene (6 bases). The CDR3 has 12 amino acids. Germline V gene lookup returns CDR1 SGHVS and CDR2 FQNEAQ. The ends were cut back, 4 bases at V and 10 bases at J, with 11 bases in the middle. The CDR3 region is CASSSLAGEQFF. Here the CDR3 DNA reads TGTGCCAGCAGCTCACTAGCCGGCGAGCAGTTCTTC.

V usage is TRBV4-1 and J usage is TRBJ1-2, with D unclear. The CDR3 runs to 15 residues. Trimming pared 2 bases from V and 4 bases from J, leaving 14 bases between. Per the germline V gene, CDR1 is MGHRA and CDR2 is YSYEKL. The CDR3 bases are TGCGCCAGCAGCCAACCTTCGGCAGGATCCTATGGCTACACCTTC. It yields the protein CASSQPSAGSYGYTF.

The rearrangement joins TRBV27 to TRBJ1-1; maybe TRBD1 (6 bases). CDR1 is MNHEY, CDR2 SMNVEV, per germline (reference sequence). V gave up 7 bases and J gave up 4 bases, with 10 bases separating them. The CDR3 is 12 residues long. DNA of the CDR3: TGTGCCAGCAAGGAAGGGGGCACTGAAGCTTTCTTT. This translates into CASKEGGTEAFF.

The CDR3 region is CASSSHDTSLGETQYF. The CDR3 region has the DNA TGTGCCAGCAGCTCTCATGACACCTCCCTCGGAGAGACCCAGTACTTC. The chain recombines TRBV9 with TRBJ2-5, with D unclear. CDR3 length: 16 amino acids. V gave up 4 bases and J gave up 4 bases, with 20 bases separating them. From germline, CDR1 is SGDLS and CDR2 YYNGEE.

This sequence joins TRBV9 and TRBJ2-1, with TRBD2 matching over 12 bases. Germline CDR1 reads SGDLS; CDR2 reads YYNGEE. The junction had 8 bases not matched to a gene; V was cut back by 0 bases and J by 7 bases. The CDR3 has 17 residues. CDR3 nucleotides: TGTGCCAGCAGCGTAGGGCTAGCGGGAGGGCCACAAAATGAGCAGTTCTTC. Amino acid sequence: CASSVGLAGGPQNEQFF.

The genes are TRBV19 and TRBJ1-5; tentative D call: TRBD1 (5 bases). CDR1 is LNHDA, CDR2 SQIVND, per germline (reference sequence). The CDR3 loop spans 16 amino acids. The germline V and J ends were trimmed by 7 bases and 0 bases, with 16 bases remaining between them. The CDR3 spells CASTYRGAVSNQPQHF. The CDR3 bases are TGTGCCAGTACCTACCGTGGGGCCGTTAGCAATCAGCCCCAGCATTTT. Filled out from reference TRBV19 and TRBJ1-5, the complete variable domain reads DGGITQSPKYLFRKEGQNVTLSCEQNLNHDAMYWYRQDPGQGLRLIYYSQIVNDFQKGDIAEGYSVSREKKESFPLTVTSAQKNPTAFYLCASTYRGAVSNQPQHFGDGTRLSIL.

V is TRBV27 and J is TRBJ2-1, with D maybe TRBD2 (6 bases). V lost 4 bases and J lost 4, with 8 bases in between. Germline lookup yields CDR1 MNHEY and CDR2 SMNVEV (reference sequence). There are 13 residues in the CDR3. The chain's CDR3 is CASSWRGYNEQFF. The CDR3, as DNA: TGTGCCAGCAGTTGGAGGGGATACAATGAGCAGTTCTTC.

The J gene is TRBJ1-1, the V gene TRBV11-2, with no clear D. CDR1 and CDR2 (germline): SGHAT, FQNNGV. V lost 1 base and J 10 bases, leaving 7 bases between the germline ends. The CDR3 consists of 11 residues. The CDR3 region has the DNA TGTGCCAGCAGCTTAGGTAGTGGAGCTTTCTTT. Its protein product is CASSLGSGAFF. Looking up the rest from reference TRBV11-2 and TRBJ1-1 gives the full variable domain: EAGVAQSPRYKIIEKRQSVAFWCNPISGHATLYWYQQILGQGPKLLIQFQNNGVVDDSQLPKDRFSAERLKGVDSTLKIQPAKLEDSAVYLCASSLGSGAFFGQGTRLTVV.